Listed below are T cell receptor beta chains from one sample, sequenced in a study of T cell changes during pregnancy in multiple sclerosis. Assay used: immunoSEQ multiplex PCR; TCRdb lists only in-frame clones, some missing. The data contain tens of thousands of clones, about 88% of them singletons. The sequences come from peripheral blood, collected in the first trimester of pregnancy. Receptor source: a female donor in good health, enrolled as a control in a pregnancy study. CDR3s include the opening cysteine and the closing phenylalanine or tryptophan. A D gene is named only where the DNA matches it firmly. The size of a clone is reported for some rows only, either as once, few or many, or as a class for expanded clones.

clone_size j_call cdr3_length v_call d_call cdr3_nt cdr3_aa
- TRBJ2-2 17 TRBV18 TRBD2 TGTGCCAGCTCACCACCGATCGCTAGCGGGAAAACCGGGGAGCTGTTTTTT CASSPPIASGKTGELFF
- TRBJ1-4 14 TRBV6-1 TRBD1 TGTGCCAGCAGTGTCAGGGGGCAGGGTGAAAAACTGTTTTTT CASSVRGQGEKLFF
- TRBJ2-1 14 TRBV19 - TGTGCCAGTAGTCTAGCCGTGAGTTCGGATGAGCAGTTCTTC CASSLAVSSDEQFF
- TRBJ2-2 14 TRBV11-2 TRBD1 TGTGCCAGCAGCTCAACAGGGGGCATCGGGGAGCTGTTTTTT CASSSTGGIGELFF
- TRBJ2-1 17 TRBV9 TRBD2 TGTGCCAGCAGCGTAGATTGGCGGGAGGGCTCCTACAATGAGCAGTTCTTC CASSVDWREGSYNEQFF
- TRBJ1-1 16 TRBV12-2 - TGTGCAAGTCGCCCGCGACAGGGGGCGAAGAGGACTGAAGCTTTCTTT CASRPRQGAKRTEAFF
- TRBJ2-7 14 TRBV7-2 TRBD2 TGTGCCAGCAGCATAGGACTAGCGGGGAACGAGCAGTACTTC CASSIGLAGNEQYF
- TRBJ2-7 13 TRBV7-9 - TGTGCCAGCAGCCCGCTAGGATCTCACGAGCAGTACTTC CASSPLGSHEQYF
- TRBJ1-4 11 TRBV20-1 - TGCAGTGCTGGACAAGCTGAAAAACTGTTTTTT CSAGQAEKLFF
- TRBJ2-5 12 TRBV28 - TGTGCCAGCAGTTTTTTGGGCGAGACCCAGTACTTC CASSFLGETQYF
few TRBJ1-1 14 TRBV30 TRBD1 TGTGCCTGGAGCCTGGACAGGGGCTACACTGAAGCTTTCTTT CAWSLDRGYTEAFF
- TRBJ2-1 13 TRBV11-3 TRBD1 TGTGCCAGCAGCTCTGGACAGGTCAATGAGCAGTTCTTC CASSSGQVNEQFF
once TRBJ2-1 16 TRBV15 - TGTGCCACGGGGGGCGATCTGGCGGGAGATAACAATGAGCAGTTCTTC CATGGDLAGDNNEQFF
- TRBJ2-7 13 TRBV5-1 TRBD1 TGCGCCAGCAGCTTTGGACAGGGTGTAGATCAGTACTTC CASSFGQGVDQYF
- TRBJ1-1 14 TRBV9 TRBD1 TGTGCCAGCAGCGCAGGGACAGGGAGAACTGAAGCTTTCTTT CASSAGTGRTEAFF
- TRBJ1-1 13 TRBV27 - TGTGCCAGCTCTCCGGGTCTTGGCACTGAAGCTTTCTTT CASSPGLGTEAFF
- TRBJ2-7 15 TRBV4-3 - TGCGCCAGCAGCCAAGATAGGCTAGGATCCTACGAGCAGTACTTC CASSQDRLGSYEQYF
few TRBJ1-1 13 TRBV19 - TGTGCCACCTCTGAGGGGGACCGAGGTGAAGCTTTCTTT CATSEGDRGEAFF
few TRBJ2-2 14 TRBV2 - TGTGCCAGCAGTGACTCTAGCAACACCGGGGAGCTGTTTTTT CASSDSSNTGELFF
- TRBJ2-4 14 TRBV2 - TGTGCCAGCAGTCGATCCGGGACTGATGACATTCAGTACTTC CASSRSGTDDIQYF
- TRBJ2-1 13 TRBV7-3 TRBD2 TGTGCCACCCGAGGAGCGGGAGAGAATGAGCAGTTCTTC CATRGAGENEQFF
once TRBJ1-1 13 TRBV29-1 - TGCAGCGTTGTGGGGGCGGGCGGCACTGAAGCTTTCTTT CSVVGAGGTEAFF
- TRBJ1-3 15 TRBV5-8 - TGTGCCAGCAGCCCGATCCGGGACTCTGGAAACACCATATATTTT CASSPIRDSGNTIYF
- TRBJ2-7 14 TRBV6-6 TRBD2 TGTGCCAGCAGGGGGACTAGCGGGACCTACGAGCAGTACTTC CASRGTSGTYEQYF
- TRBJ1-1 14 TRBV18 - TGTGCCAGCTCACCACGGATGGGGCACACTGAAGCTTTCTTT CASSPRMGHTEAFF
- TRBJ2-7 14 TRBV29-1 TRBD1 TGCAGCGTGGGCGGAAGACAGGGGGCTCACGAGCAGTACTTC CSVGGRQGAHEQYF